This T cell receptor (beta chain) was identified during a study of blood T cell repertoires in COVID-19. Across the whole study: T cells, B-cell-depleted T cells, or PBMCs supplied cDNA or gDNA.

Libraries were prepared by immunoSEQ multiplex PCR; TCRdb keeps only in-frame clonotypes and omits some of them. The table has fewer than 400,000 clones, roughly 90% seen once. Across fewer than 25 US areas, participants ranged in age from about 18 to 90 years. Researchers sorted participants into cohorts using their self-reported clinical history. Exposed volunteers were people who met a COVID-19 case within 2 weeks before study entry. The germline V gene has CDR1 MNHEY and CDR2 SVGAGI. The CDR3 extends over 13 amino acids. J lost 4 bases, V lost 7 bases, and 4 bases had no gene match. The TCR sequence derives from a woman in her 30s who had been exposed to COVID-19. Sequencing input: PBMCs or T cells enriched from blood (not recorded which). The V gene is TRBV6-5, the J gene TRBJ2-3; 8 bases align to TRBD2. CDR3 nucleotides: TGTGCCAGCACCCGGGGGGGGGCAGATACGCAGTATTTT. Its translation: CASTRGGADTQYF.